A selection of T cell receptor beta chains follows, all from one sample in a study of response to subunit inactivated influenza vaccine. TCRdb re-called the RT-PCR reads with MiXCR, one entry per CDR3 protein. This sample has about 800,000 distinct CDR3 sequences, with 20% to 25% found just once. The sequenced sample was PBMCs from blood, obtained roughly 5 days after vaccination. Receptors were obtained from a man over 45 who received an inactivated influenza vaccine. CDR3s include the opening cysteine and the closing phenylalanine or tryptophan. Each record gives: J gene, V gene, clone size, D gene, CDR3 DNA, CDR3 protein. A D gene is named only where the DNA matches it firmly. Clone size, where shown, is once, few, many, or a class for clones that have expanded.

TRBJ1-2	TRBV29-1	few	-	TGCAGCGTTGAAGATCTTCTTCAGTTCGCGGAATATGGCTACACCTTC	CSVEDLLQFAEYGYTF
TRBJ2-1	TRBV2	-	TRBD2	TGTCCCAGCAGTGGAGTAGCGGGAGATTACAATGAGCAGTTCTTC	CPSSGVAGDYNEQFF
TRBJ2-5	TRBV7-9	-	-	TGTACCAGCAGCTTAGGGCCGGGAAACCAAGAGACCCAGTACTTC	CTSSLGPGNQETQYF
TRBJ2-5	TRBV6-2/TRBV6-3	-	-	TGTGCCAGCAGTTACTCGGAACGGTCAGAGACCCAGTACTTC	CASSYSERSETQYF
TRBJ2-1	TRBV4-3	-	TRBD2	TGCGCCAGCAGCCAGACCCGGGGTAGCGGGAGCCTCTCCTACAATGAGCAGTTCTTC	CASSQTRGSGSLSYNEQFF
TRBJ2-2	TRBV7-2	-	-	TGTGCCAGCAGCTTAGATTGGGGAAGCACCGGGGAGCTGTTTTTT	CASSLDWGSTGELFF
TRBJ2-3	TRBV20-1	few	TRBD2	TGCAGTGCTACGGGAAGGGCGGGAGTACCCGCAGATACGCAGTATTTT	CSATGRAGVPADTQYF
TRBJ1-1	TRBV7-8	few	-	TGTGCCAGCAGCTCCGGCATTAAGTTGAACACTGAAGCTTTCTTT	CASSSGIKLNTEAFF
TRBJ1-2	TRBV4-1	-	-	TGCGCCAGCAGCCTCATGGGGGGGGCAAATGGCTACACCTTC	CASSLMGGANGYTF
TRBJ2-5	TRBV7-9	-	-	TGTGCCAGCAGCTCTCAAGCAGGGTGGAGAGAGACCCAGTACTTC	CASSSQAGWRETQYF
TRBJ1-5	TRBV7-2	many	-	TGTGCCAGCAGCTTTGTGGGGGCGGGAGATCAGCCCCAGCATTTT	CASSFVGAGDQPQHF
TRBJ2-1	TRBV5-4	-	TRBD2	TGTGCCAGTAGAGAGGGTGCGGGGGGCGACTACAATGAGCAGTTCTTC	CASREGAGGDYNEQFF
TRBJ1-1	TRBV5-1	many	TRBD1	TGCGCCAGCAGCTTGTGGGGGGGACAGAGGAACACTGAAGCTTTCTTT	CASSLWGGQRNTEAFF
TRBJ2-1	TRBV20-1	-	-	TGCAGTGCTAGGGGTGGGCTAGCGCGCCATGAGCAGTTCTTC	CSARGGLARHEQFF
TRBJ2-2	TRBV29-1	-	-	TGCAGCGTTGAAGATCTCAGACAGAACACCGGGGAGCTGTTTTTT	CSVEDLRQNTGELFF
TRBJ2-2	TRBV3-1	-	-	TGTGCCAGCAGCCGATCCCAGCGGGCCGGGAACACCGGGGAGCTGTTTTTT	CASSRSQRAGNTGELFF
TRBJ2-2	TRBV12-3/TRBV12-4	-	TRBD1	TGTGCCAGCACGCGTACAGGGGGCAGTAGCGGGGAGCTGTTTTTT	CASTRTGGSSGELFF
TRBJ2-4	TRBV20-1	-	TRBD1	TGCAGTGCTAGAGATGGACAGGGGGCGAGGGACATTCAGTACTTC	CSARDGQGARDIQYF
TRBJ2-1	TRBV5-1	few	-	TGCGCCAGCACCCTGGCTGAGGCTTCTGGTGAGCAGTTCTTC	CASTLAEASGEQFF
TRBJ2-7	TRBV30	-	-	TGTGCCTGGACCAAGCCGGGAGCAGCCTTCGAGCAGTACTTC	CAWTKPGAAFEQYF
TRBJ2-7	TRBV12-3/TRBV12-4	-	TRBD2	TGTGCCAGCAGTGCGCGGGGGGGCCTCGAGAACGAGCAGTACTTC	CASSARGGLENEQYF
TRBJ2-1	TRBV27	-	TRBD1	TGTGCCACGGATACAGGGGTCCGTGAGCAGTTCTTC	CATDTGVREQFF
TRBJ1-1	TRBV4-2	-	-	TGTGCCAGCAGCCATGGAAGTTTCGACAGGTTTAGAGCCACTGAAGCTTTCTTT	CASSHGSFDRFRATEAFF
TRBJ2-7	TRBV12-3/TRBV12-4	-	TRBD1	TGTGCCAGCAGTCTACAGGGGCCCGGGTACGAGCAGTACTTC	CASSLQGPGYEQYF
TRBJ2-7	TRBV7-9	few	-	TGTGCCAGCAGGAGAGACAGCTACGAGCAGTACTTC	CASRRDSYEQYF
TRBJ2-7	TRBV7-8	-	-	TGTGCCAGCAGCTTAAGGGAGGGGGCATCTTACGAGCAGTACTTC	CASSLREGASYEQYF
TRBJ2-7	TRBV6-1	-	TRBD2	TGTGCCAGCAGTCGCGGGGGGGCACGCGAGCAGTACTTC	CASSRGGAREQYF
TRBJ2-3	TRBV7-9	-	-	TGTGCCAGCAGCCGGGGGGCCGGATCAGATACGCAGTATTTT	CASSRGAGSDTQYF
TRBJ2-7	TRBV29-1	-	-	TGCAGCGTTGAAGGAGGGGGGGGGCAGTACTTC	CSVEGGGGQYF
TRBJ2-7	TRBV12-3/TRBV12-4	-	TRBD1	TGTGCCAGCAGTTCTCTGGGACAGGGGAATTACGAGCAGTACTTC	CASSSLGQGNYEQYF
TRBJ1-1	TRBV12-3/TRBV12-4	few	-	TGTGCCAGCAGTTTATACGGTGATGTAGAAGCTTTCTTT	CASSLYGDVEAFF
TRBJ2-3	TRBV20-1	few	TRBD2	TGCAGTGTTCAGCGGCGGGAGCACCCCGATACGCAGTATTTT	CSVQRREHPDTQYF
TRBJ2-1	TRBV5-1	-	TRBD2	TGCGCCAGCAGCTTGGTTGTTAGCGGGAACAATGAGCAGTTCTTC	CASSLVVSGNNEQFF
TRBJ2-1	TRBV18	-	TRBD2	TGTGCCAGCTCCCGTGGGGGACTAGCGAGCTCCTACAATGAGCAGTTCTTC	CASSRGGLASSYNEQFF
TRBJ2-3	TRBV4-2	few	-	TGTGCCAGCAGCCAAGAGCTGTCTAGCGCTGGCACAGATACGCAGTATTTT	CASSQELSSAGTDTQYF
TRBJ2-2	TRBV15	many	TRBD1	TGTGCCACCAGCAGGTCGACAGGGGTCACCGGGGAGCTGTTTTTT	CATSRSTGVTGELFF
TRBJ2-5	TRBV10-3	-	-	TGTGCCATCAGTTTCGGGGTTGCGGAGACCCAGTACTTC	CAISFGVAETQYF
TRBJ2-4	TRBV4-1	few	-	TGCGCCAGCAGCCAAGGCGGTTTTATGGGAGCCAAAAACATTCAGTACTTC	CASSQGGFMGAKNIQYF
TRBJ2-7	TRBV20-1	few	TRBD1	TGCAGTGCTAGAGATCCTGACAGGGGATTGTACGAGCAGTACTTC	CSARDPDRGLYEQYF
TRBJ2-3	TRBV7-9	-	TRBD2	TGTGCCAGCAGCTTAGGGAACCTAGCGGATCACACAGATACGCAGTATTTT	CASSLGNLADHTDTQYF
TRBJ1-5	TRBV20-1	-	TRBD1	TGCAGTTTTCAGGGACAGGGCGGTGATCAGCCCCAGCATTTT	CSFQGQGGDQPQHF
TRBJ2-7	TRBV2	few	-	TGTGCCAGCGTAAACGAGCAGTACTTC	CASVNEQYF
TRBJ2-3	TRBV2	-	-	TGTGCCAGCAGATGGACAGTGTTAAGCACAGATACGCAGTATTTT	CASRWTVLSTDTQYF
TRBJ2-7	TRBV7-8	-	-	TGTGCCAGCAGCTTTGATGCAGGGCGAAGAGAGCAGTACTTC	CASSFDAGRREQYF
TRBJ2-7	TRBV9	many	-	TGTGCCAGCAGCTTAGGCATGGTCACCGAGCAGTACTTC	CASSLGMVTEQYF
TRBJ2-2	TRBV10-3	-	TRBD1	TGTGCCATCACACAAGGGACAGTCTCGAACACCGGGGAGCTGTTTTTT	CAITQGTVSNTGELFF
TRBJ2-7	TRBV7-9	many	-	TGTGCCAGCAGCGATAGCGGGGACAGGCACTTCTACGAGCAGTACTTC	CASSDSGDRHFYEQYF